This T cell receptor (beta chain) was sequenced for a study of shared clonotypes between healthy human individuals (dated by TCRdb to the early 2020s). Looking at the study overall: The cohort included a few men and a couple of women between 18 and 49 years of age. To increase sequencing depth and limit assay-specific biases, TCR repertoire library preparation and sequencing were carried out by different laboratories using diverse techniques. To estimate repertoire size and how much clonotype sharing occurs between individuals, the study deeply sequenced the blood TCR repertoires of about 5 healthy adults. Between about 0.85 and 8.9 billion PBMCs per donor were obtained by leukapheresis. For each donor, CD4 naive and CD4 memory were each given three plates, CD8 naive was given two plates, and CD8 memory was given one plate.

Details on this clone: Its binding antigen is unknown. No much larger clonotype is one base removed from it; base qualities were not supplied.

Using the deep immunoSEQ assay, TCR CDR3 regions were amplified from genomic DNA by multiplex PCR. For each cell subset, the extracted genomic DNA was distributed evenly across all wells of several immunoSEQ 96-well plates, and each plate served as one replicate. Each replicate PCR for sorted subsets received roughly 0.2 ug genomic DNA, equal to about 30,000 T cell genomes. Purified libraries were quantified with a Qubit 3.0 fluorometer, sized on a Bioanalyzer 2100, and re-quantified with the KAPA Library Quantification kit. Each immunoSEQ 96-well plate was sequenced on its own single-read 150-cycle Illumina NextSeq 550 flow cell. As for the original processing: Because only junctional sequences without quality scores were contained in the immunoSEQ output, filtering matching that applied to full-length reads could not be performed. Sequences were annotated with PyIR, a Python wrapper for IgBLAST v1.9, using IMGT germline references to assign V/J genes and CDR3. Reads with weak V/J assignments (E-value above 1e-6), missing CDR3, stop codons, out-of-frame junctions, or ambiguous translated residues were removed. A V3J clonotype was defined by an identical inferred V gene, J gene, and CDR3 amino acid sequence. The percentage overlap between two repertoires was calculated by dividing the number of shared unique clonotypes by the size of the smaller repertoire. RTK rarefaction, the Chao1 estimator, and Recon v2.1 estimates of unobserved clonotypes were used to assess repertoire richness. OLGA was used to compute generation probabilities for all TCRbeta clonotypes that the gDNA method yielded from a handful of donors. TCRdb re-hosts the immuneACCESS table, in-frame sequences only. Its copies lack some clones; in the studies checked, an unresolved V gene accounts for under half of them, and the cause for the rest is not known. The V and J calls and clone size are taken from that table; D and trimming were inferred from the DNA. A total of about 800,000 clones appear in this sample, roughly 96% of them only once. About 0.25% of the sample comes from the top ten.

The study at large found these results: Rarefaction of sorted-subset datasets indicated incomplete sequencing despite the large sequencing depth. Naive subsets generally had larger estimated clonotype richness than memory subsets did. Sharing across a few donors was observed for approximately 4.6% of naive CD4, 3% to 4% of naive CD8, over 2% of memory CD4, and less than 0.45% of memory CD8 clonotypes. Higher generation probabilities were observed for clonotypes shared by all four sorted-subset donors than for non-shared clonotypes. Based on pairwise subsampling, the degree of clonotype sharing among donors was expected to be affected by sequencing depth. Only blood was sampled, and tissue TCR repertoires likely differ from those in blood. The small number of donors limited the genetic and exposure-history diversity represented.

From the germline V gene, CDR1 is MNHEY and CDR2 is SVGAGI. V loses 0 bases, J loses 4 bases, and the germline ends lie 7 bases apart. From the cysteine up to the phenylalanine, the CDR3 has a length of 14 residues. This entry keeps only the CDR3 DNA: 42 bases, framed from base 1. CD8 naive samples consisted of CD45RO-negative cells that were positively selected for CCR7, yielding a CD45RA+CCR7+ population without TemRA cells. Healthy HIV-negative adults with no recently reported acute infections or vaccinations were included as donors. Every donor was a Caucasian adult living in Nashville, Tennessee, USA. After blood collection by leukapheresis, PBMCs were isolated using Ficoll-Histopaque density gradient centrifugation and then cryopreserved in the vapor phase of liquid nitrogen. Analytical flow cytometry was used to check the purity and quantity of each magnetically sorted T cell population. Each sorted fraction had its genomic DNA isolated and then quantified by UV absorbance on a Nanodrop 2000c.

The origin of this receptor is a man aged 25 to 40 in good health. The chain is assembled from TRBV6-5 and TRBJ1-5; tentative D gene TRBD1, with 5 bases matching. The sequenced sample consisted of naive CD8+ T cells sorted from blood. The cell subset or site label corresponds to: CD45RA+CCR7+. The DNA sequence is as follows: TGTGCCAGCAGTTACTCGAGGGGAAATCAGCCCCAGCATTTT. Protein translation: CASSYSRGNQPQHF.